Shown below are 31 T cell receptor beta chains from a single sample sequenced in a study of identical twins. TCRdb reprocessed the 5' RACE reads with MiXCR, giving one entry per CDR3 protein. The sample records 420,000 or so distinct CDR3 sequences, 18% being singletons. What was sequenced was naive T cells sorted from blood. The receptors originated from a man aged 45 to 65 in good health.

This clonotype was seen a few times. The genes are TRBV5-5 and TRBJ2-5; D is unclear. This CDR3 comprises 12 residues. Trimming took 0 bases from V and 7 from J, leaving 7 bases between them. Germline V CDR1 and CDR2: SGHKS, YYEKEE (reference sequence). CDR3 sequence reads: CASSLDSGTQYF. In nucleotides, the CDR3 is TGTGCCAGCAGCTTGGACTCAGGGACCCAGTACTTC.

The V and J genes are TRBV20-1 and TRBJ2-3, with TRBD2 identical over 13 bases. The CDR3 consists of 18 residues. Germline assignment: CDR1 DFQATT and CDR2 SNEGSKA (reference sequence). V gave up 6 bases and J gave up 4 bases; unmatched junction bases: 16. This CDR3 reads CSARRTVLLAGGPDTQYF. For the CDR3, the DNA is TGCAGTGCCAGGAGGACCGTGTTACTAGCGGGGGGGCCAGATACGCAGTATTTT.

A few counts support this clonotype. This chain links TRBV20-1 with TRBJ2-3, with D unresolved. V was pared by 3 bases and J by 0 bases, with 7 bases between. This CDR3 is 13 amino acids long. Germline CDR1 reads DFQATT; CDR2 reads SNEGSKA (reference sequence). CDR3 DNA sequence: TGCAGTGCTAGGTTCCCCAGCACAGATACGCAGTATTTT. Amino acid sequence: CSARFPSTDTQYF.

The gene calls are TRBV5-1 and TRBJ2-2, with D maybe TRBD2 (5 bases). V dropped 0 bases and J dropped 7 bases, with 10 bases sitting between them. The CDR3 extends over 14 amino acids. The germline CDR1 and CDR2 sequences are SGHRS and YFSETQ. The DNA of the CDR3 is TGCGCCAGCAGCTTGGCCCTAGAGGGCGGGGAGCTGTTTTTT. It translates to CASSLALEGGELFF.

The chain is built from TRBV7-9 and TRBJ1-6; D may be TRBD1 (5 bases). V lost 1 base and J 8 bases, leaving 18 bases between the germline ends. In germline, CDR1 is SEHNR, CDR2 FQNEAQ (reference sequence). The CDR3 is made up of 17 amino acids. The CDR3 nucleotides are TGTGCCAGCAGCTTAGAGTTGGTGACAGCCGTATATTCACCCCTCCACTTT. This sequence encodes CASSLELVTAVYSPLHF.

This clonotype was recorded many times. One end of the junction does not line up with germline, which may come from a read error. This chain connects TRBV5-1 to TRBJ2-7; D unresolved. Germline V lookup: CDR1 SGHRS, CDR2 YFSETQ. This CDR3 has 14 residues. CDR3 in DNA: TGCGCCAGCAGCTTGGGACAATCCTCCCACGAGCAGTACTTC. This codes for CASSLGQSSHEQYF. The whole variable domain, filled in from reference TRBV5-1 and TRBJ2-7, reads KAGVTQTPRYLIKTRGQQVTLSCSPISGHRSVSWYQQTPGQGLQFLFEYFSETQRNKGNFPGRFSGRQFSNSRSEMNVSTLELGDSALYLCASSLGQSSHEQYFGPGTRLTVT.

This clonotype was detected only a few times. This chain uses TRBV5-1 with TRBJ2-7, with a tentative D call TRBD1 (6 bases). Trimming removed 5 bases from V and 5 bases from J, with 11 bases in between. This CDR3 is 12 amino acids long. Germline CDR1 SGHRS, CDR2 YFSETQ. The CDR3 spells CASRQGSNEQYF. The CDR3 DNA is TGCGCCAGCAGGCAGGGGTCGAACGAGCAGTACTTC.

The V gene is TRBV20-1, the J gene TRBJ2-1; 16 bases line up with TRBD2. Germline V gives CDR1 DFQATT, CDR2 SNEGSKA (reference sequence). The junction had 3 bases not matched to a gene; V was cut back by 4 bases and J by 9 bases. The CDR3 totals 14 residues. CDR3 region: CSATGTSGRGEQFF. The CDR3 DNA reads TGCAGTGCTACGGGGACTAGCGGGAGGGGTGAGCAGTTCTTC.

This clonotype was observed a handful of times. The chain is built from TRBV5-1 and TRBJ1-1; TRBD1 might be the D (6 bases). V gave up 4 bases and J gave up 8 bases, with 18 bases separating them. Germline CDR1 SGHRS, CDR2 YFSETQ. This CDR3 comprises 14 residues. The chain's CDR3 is CASSKEGRGTEAFF. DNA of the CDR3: TGCGCCAGCAGCAAGGAGGGCAGGGGAACAGAAGCTTTCTTT.

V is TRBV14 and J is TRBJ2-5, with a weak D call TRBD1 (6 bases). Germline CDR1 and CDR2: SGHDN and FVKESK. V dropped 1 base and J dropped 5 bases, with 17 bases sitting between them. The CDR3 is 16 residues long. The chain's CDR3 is CASSQVRDTWPETQYF. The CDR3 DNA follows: TGTGCCAGCAGCCAAGTAAGGGACACTTGGCCCGAGACCCAGTACTTC.

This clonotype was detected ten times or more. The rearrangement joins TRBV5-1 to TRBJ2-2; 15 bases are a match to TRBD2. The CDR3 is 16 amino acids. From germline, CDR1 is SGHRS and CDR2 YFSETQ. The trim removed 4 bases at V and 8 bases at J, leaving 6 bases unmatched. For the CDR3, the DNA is TGCGCCAGCAGCCGGACTAGCGGGAGGGCCAGGGGGGAGCTGTTTTTT. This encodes CASSRTSGRARGELFF.

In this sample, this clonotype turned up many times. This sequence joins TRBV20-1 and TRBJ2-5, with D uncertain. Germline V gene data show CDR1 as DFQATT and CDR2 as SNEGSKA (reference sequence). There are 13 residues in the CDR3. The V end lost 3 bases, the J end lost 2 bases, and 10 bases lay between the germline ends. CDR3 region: CSASQLRQETQYF. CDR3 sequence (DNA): TGCAGTGCTAGCCAACTACGTCAAGAGACCCAGTACTTC.

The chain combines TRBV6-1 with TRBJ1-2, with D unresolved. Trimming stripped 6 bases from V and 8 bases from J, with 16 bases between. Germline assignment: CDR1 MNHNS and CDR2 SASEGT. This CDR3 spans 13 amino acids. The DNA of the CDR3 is TGTGCCAGCAGCCCCGGTCGACGGTCCGGCTACACCTTC. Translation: CASSPGRRSGYTF.

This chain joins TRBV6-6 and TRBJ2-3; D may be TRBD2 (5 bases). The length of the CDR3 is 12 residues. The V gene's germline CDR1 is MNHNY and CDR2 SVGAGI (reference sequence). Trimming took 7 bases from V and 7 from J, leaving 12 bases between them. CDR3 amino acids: CASTPPGNTQYF. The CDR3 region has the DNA TGTGCCAGCACCCCTCCGGGGAATACGCAGTATTTT.

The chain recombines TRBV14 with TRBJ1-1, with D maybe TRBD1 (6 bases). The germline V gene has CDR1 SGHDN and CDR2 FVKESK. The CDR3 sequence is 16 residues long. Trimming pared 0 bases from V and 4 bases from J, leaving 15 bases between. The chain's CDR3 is CASSQDARGRFTEAFF. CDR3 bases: TGTGCCAGCAGCCAAGACGCCCGGGGGCGCTTCACTGAAGCTTTCTTT.

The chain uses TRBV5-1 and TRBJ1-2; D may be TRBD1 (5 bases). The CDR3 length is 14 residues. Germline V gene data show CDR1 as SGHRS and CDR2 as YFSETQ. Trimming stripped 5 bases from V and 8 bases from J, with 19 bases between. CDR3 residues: CASSTDGTAKGYTF. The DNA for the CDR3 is TGCGCCAGCAGTACCGACGGGACTGCGAAGGGCTACACCTTC. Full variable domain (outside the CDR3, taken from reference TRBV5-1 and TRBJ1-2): KAGVTQTPRYLIKTRGQQVTLSCSPISGHRSVSWYQQTPGQGLQFLFEYFSETQRNKGNFPGRFSGRQFSNSRSEMNVSTLELGDSALYLCASSTDGTAKGYTFGSGTRLTVV.

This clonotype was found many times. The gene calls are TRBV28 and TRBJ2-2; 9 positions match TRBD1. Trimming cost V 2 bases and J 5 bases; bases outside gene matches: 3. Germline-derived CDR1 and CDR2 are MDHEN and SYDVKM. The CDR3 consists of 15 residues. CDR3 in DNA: TGTGCCAGCAGTTTAAGGACAGGGGTGACCGGGGAGCTGTTTTTT. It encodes CASSLRTGVTGELFF.

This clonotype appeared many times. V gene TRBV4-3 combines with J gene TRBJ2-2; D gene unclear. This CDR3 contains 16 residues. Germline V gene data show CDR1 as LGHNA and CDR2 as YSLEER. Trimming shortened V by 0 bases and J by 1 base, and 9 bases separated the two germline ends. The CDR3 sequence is CASSQDVGQNTGELFF. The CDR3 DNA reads TGCGCCAGCAGCCAAGACGTCGGGCAGAACACCGGGGAGCTGTTTTTT.

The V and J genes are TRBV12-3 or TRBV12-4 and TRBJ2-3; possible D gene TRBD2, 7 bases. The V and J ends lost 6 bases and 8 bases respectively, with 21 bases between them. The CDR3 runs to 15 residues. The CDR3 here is CASRRGGGHQGTQYF. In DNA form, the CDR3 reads TGTGCCAGCAGGAGAGGGGGGGGGCATCAAGGTACGCAGTATTTT.

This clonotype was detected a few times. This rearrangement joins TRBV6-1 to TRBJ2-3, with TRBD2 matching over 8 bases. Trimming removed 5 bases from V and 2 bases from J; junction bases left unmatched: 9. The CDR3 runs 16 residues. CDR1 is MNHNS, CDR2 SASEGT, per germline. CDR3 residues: CASSPSGGAYTDTQYF. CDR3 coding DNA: TGTGCCAGCAGTCCCTCCGGGGGGGCCTACACAGATACGCAGTATTTT.

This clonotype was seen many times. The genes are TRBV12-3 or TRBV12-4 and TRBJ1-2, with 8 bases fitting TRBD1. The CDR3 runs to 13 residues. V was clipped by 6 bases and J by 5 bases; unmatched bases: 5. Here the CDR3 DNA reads TGTGCCAGCAGCCCGGGACAGGTTTATGGCTACACCTTC. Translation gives CASSPGQVYGYTF.

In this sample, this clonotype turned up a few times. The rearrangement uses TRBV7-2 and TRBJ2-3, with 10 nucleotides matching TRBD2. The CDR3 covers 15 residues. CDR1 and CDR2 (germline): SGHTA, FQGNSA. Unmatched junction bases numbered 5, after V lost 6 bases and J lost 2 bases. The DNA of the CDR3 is TGTGCCAGCAGACAGAGCGGGGGGGTCACAGATACGCAGTATTTT. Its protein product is CASRQSGGVTDTQYF.

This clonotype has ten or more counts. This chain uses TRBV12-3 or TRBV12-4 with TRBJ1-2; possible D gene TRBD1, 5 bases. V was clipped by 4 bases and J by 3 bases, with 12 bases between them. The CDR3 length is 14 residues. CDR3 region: CASSYGHQDYGYTF. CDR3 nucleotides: TGTGCCAGCAGTTACGGACACCAGGACTATGGCTACACCTTC.

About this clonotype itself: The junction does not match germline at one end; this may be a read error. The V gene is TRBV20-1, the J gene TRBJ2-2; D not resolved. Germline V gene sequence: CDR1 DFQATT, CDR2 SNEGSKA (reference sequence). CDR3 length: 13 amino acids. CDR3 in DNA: TGCAGTGCTAGGGGTTCGAACGCCGGGGAGCTGTTTTTT. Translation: CSARGSNAGELFF.

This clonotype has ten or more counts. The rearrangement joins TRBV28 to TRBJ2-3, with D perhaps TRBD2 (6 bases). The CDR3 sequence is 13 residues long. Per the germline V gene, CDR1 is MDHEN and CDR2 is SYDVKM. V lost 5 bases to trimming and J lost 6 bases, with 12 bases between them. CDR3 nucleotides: TGTGCCAGCAGTGGGGACTCCGAGGATACGCAGTATTTT. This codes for CASSGDSEDTQYF.

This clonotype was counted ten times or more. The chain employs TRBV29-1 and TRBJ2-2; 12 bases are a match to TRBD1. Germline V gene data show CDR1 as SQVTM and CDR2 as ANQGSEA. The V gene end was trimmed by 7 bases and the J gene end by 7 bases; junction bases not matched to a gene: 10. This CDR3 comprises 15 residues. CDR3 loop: CSARTGTGGGGELFF. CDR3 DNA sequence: TGCAGCGCCCGGACCGGGACAGGGGGCGGCGGGGAGCTGTTTTTT.

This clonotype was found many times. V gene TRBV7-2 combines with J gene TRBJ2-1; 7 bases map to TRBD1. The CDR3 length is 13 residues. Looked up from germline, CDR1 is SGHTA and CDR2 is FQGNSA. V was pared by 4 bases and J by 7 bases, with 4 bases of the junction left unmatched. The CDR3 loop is CASSSTGVNEQFF. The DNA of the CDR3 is TGTGCCAGCAGCTCTACAGGGGTGAATGAGCAGTTCTTC.

The chain's CDR3 is CASSLAAGGGAEGRYF. Written as DNA, the CDR3 is TGTGCCAGCAGTTTAGCTGCGGGAGGAGGTGCAGAAGGTCGGTACTTC. This chain links TRBV12-3 or TRBV12-4 with TRBJ2-5, with 8 nucleotides matching TRBD2. Unmatched junction bases numbered 16, after V lost 0 bases and J lost 13 bases. The CDR3 consists of 16 residues.

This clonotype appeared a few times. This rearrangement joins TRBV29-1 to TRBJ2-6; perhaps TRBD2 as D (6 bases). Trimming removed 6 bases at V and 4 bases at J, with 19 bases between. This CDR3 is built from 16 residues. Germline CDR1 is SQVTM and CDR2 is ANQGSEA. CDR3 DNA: TGCAGCGTCAAAGGGGAGGCCCTGTCCGGGGCCAACGTCCTGACTTTC. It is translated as CSVKGEALSGANVLTF.

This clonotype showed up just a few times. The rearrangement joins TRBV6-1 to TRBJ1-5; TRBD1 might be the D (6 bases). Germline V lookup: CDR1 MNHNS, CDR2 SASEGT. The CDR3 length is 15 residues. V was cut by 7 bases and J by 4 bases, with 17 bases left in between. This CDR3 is CASTGGGSRNQPQHF. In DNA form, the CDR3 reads TGTGCCAGCACCGGGGGGGGCAGCCGTAATCAGCCCCAGCATTTT.

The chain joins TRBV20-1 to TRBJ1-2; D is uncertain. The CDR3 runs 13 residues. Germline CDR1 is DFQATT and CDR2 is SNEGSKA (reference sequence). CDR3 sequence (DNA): TGCAGCTCGGGGTCCTCCATGGTGAGTGGCTACACCTTC. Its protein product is CSSGSSMVSGYTF.